Shown below are 17 T cell receptor beta chains from a single sample sequenced in a study of cytomegalovirus exposure and HLA in healthy donors. Data came from immunoSEQ multiplex PCR; TCRdb stores just in-frame clones and leaves some out. The data show some 120,000 clones, with around 94% seen just once and approximately 1.3% held by the top ten. Sequenced sample: PBMCs. The receptor source for this set is a woman younger than 35 in good health and CMV-seronegative.

This rearrangement joins TRBV28 to TRBJ1-5; the D gene is possibly TRBD1 (5 bases). Germline assignment: CDR1 MDHEN and CDR2 SYDVKM. V was trimmed by 5 bases and J by 0 bases, leaving 17 bases between them. This CDR3 region has 17 residues. The DNA for the CDR3 is TGTGCCAGCAGTCGCGAACCCGGACATAATAGCAATCAGCCCCAGCATTTT. Protein sequence: CASSREPGHNSNQPQHF.

This chain connects TRBV11-1 to TRBJ1-1, with TRBD1 matching 12 bases. The CDR3 consists of 16 residues. Germline loops: CDR1 SGHAT, CDR2 FQDESV (reference sequence). V lost 7 bases to trimming and J lost 4 bases; unmatched junction nucleotides: 10. For the CDR3, the DNA is TGTGCCAGCAACCCCGGGACAGGGGGCAGGGGCACTGAAGCTTTCTTT. Translating gives CASNPGTGGRGTEAFF.

This chain connects TRBV11-2 to TRBJ1-2, with 9 bases that match TRBD1. Germline V gene lookup returns CDR1 SGHAT and CDR2 FQNNGV. Losses at the gene ends were 5 bases for V and 9 bases for J; bases not matched to a gene: 7. The CDR3 is made up of 13 amino acids. The CDR3 loop reads CASSRRGQGSYTF. DNA for the CDR3: TGTGCCAGCAGCCGCCGGGGACAGGGTAGCTACACCTTC.

The rearrangement uses TRBV27 and TRBJ2-7, with 9 nucleotides matching TRBD2. CDR3 length: 15 amino acids. Germline V gene data show CDR1 as MNHEY and CDR2 as SMNVEV (reference sequence). J was trimmed by 3 bases and V by 6 bases; bases with no gene match: 9. The CDR3 nucleotides read TGTGCCAGCAGGAATTTAGCGGGAGCGTTCTACGAGCAGTACTTC. It translates to CASRNLAGAFYEQYF.

In regard to this clone: Distinct nucleotide sequences in the sample also encode this CDR3. The chain is built from TRBV6-5 and TRBJ2-7; the D is unclear. CDR1 is MNHEY and CDR2 is SVGAGI in the germline V gene. The V gene lost 6 bases and the J gene lost 1 base, with 10 bases spanning the gap. The CDR3 covers 13 residues. The CDR3 loop is CASSRPSSYEQYF. CDR3 DNA sequence: TGTGCCAGCAGCCGCCCTAGTTCCTACGAGCAGTACTTC.

CDR3 in amino acids: CASSGQIGGTEAFF. The CDR3 region has the DNA TGTGCCAGCAGTGGGCAGATAGGAGGCACTGAAGCTTTCTTT. The gene calls are TRBV6-1 and TRBJ1-1; unclear D gene. The CDR3 consists of 14 residues. Trimming took off 4 bases at V and 4 bases at J, with 13 bases between the two ends. Germline CDR1 and CDR2: MNHNS and SASEGT.

This chain uses TRBV7-2 with TRBJ1-5; 8 nucleotides line up with TRBD1. Trimming at V came to 3 bases and at J to 3 bases, leaving 4 bases not matched to a gene. This CDR3 contains 15 residues. Germline assignment: CDR1 SGHTA and CDR2 FQGNSA. The CDR3 nucleotides are TGTGCCAGCAGCTTTTTGGGACAGGTCAATCAGCCCCAGCATTTT. The encoded protein is CASSFLGQVNQPQHF.

The chain has TRBV6-1 and TRBJ2-2; 7 bases align to TRBD1. Trimming removed 7 bases from V and 1 base from J; junction bases left unmatched: 3. In germline, CDR1 is MNHNS, CDR2 SASEGT. The CDR3 spans 14 residues. The CDR3 spells CASTRQGNTGELFF. DNA for the CDR3: TGTGCCAGCACCAGACAGGGGAACACCGGGGAGCTGTTTTTT.

The J gene is TRBJ1-5, the V gene TRBV18; 11 nucleotides line up with TRBD1. The junction had 7 bases not matched to a gene; V was cut back by 0 bases and J by 6 bases. The germline gives CDR1 KGHSH, CDR2 LQKENI. This CDR3 spans 17 amino acids. The CDR3, as DNA: TGTGCCAGCTCACCACCGTCAGGACAGGGGGCGGTTCAGCCCCAGCATTTT. Residues: CASSPPSGQGAVQPQHF. Full variable domain (missing parts from reference TRBV18 and TRBJ1-5): NAGVMQNPRHLVRRRGQEARLRCSPMKGHSHVYWYRQLPEEGLKFMVYLQKENIIDESGMPKERFSAEFPKEGPSILRIQQVVRGDSAAYFCASSPPSGQGAVQPQHFGDGTRLSIL.

CDR3 region: CAWSVDLGGSFNEQFF. The CDR3 coding sequence is TGTGCCTGGAGTGTCGATCTGGGCGGGAGTTTCAATGAGCAGTTCTTC. V gene TRBV30 combines with J gene TRBJ2-1, with 7 bases that match TRBD2. CDR3 length equals 16 residues. The V gene's germline CDR1 is GTSNPN and CDR2 SVGIG (reference sequence). The J segment lost 6 bases and the V segment lost 0 bases, leaving 11 bases of the junction unmatched.

The V call is TRBV5-1, the J call TRBJ1-1; TRBD1 matches at 9 bases. The germline V gene encodes CDR1 SGHRS and CDR2 YFSETQ. The CDR3 consists of 16 residues. J lost 4 bases, V lost 4 bases, and 11 bases had no gene match. The CDR3 protein is CASSPTGTGLITEAFF. Written as DNA, the CDR3 is TGCGCCAGCAGCCCAACCGGGACAGGGTTGATCACTGAAGCTTTCTTT.

V usage is TRBV6-5 and J usage is TRBJ2-5, with TRBD1 matching 8 bases. Germline-derived CDR1 and CDR2 are MNHEY and SVGAGI. This CDR3 region has 15 residues. The J segment lost 5 bases and the V segment lost 2 bases, leaving 7 bases of the junction unmatched. CDR3 bases: TGTGCCAGCAGTTACACAGACAGGGGTTGGGAGACCCAGTACTTC. It yields the protein CASSYTDRGWETQYF.

The rearrangement joins TRBV20-1 to TRBJ1-2; D unresolved. Looked up from germline, CDR1 is DFQATT and CDR2 is SNEGSKA (reference sequence). V lost 1 base to trimming and J lost 9 bases, with 9 bases between them. The CDR3 totals 11 residues. CDR3 amino acids: CSARGELSYTF. The CDR3 nucleotides read TGCAGTGCTAGAGGGGAGCTTAGCTACACCTTC.

The rearrangement links TRBV27 to TRBJ1-2, with TRBD1 matching over 8 bases. This CDR3 has 15 amino acids. Trimming cost V 6 bases and J 4 bases; bases outside gene matches: 10. From germline, CDR1 is MNHEY and CDR2 SMNVEV (reference sequence). CDR3 sequence (DNA): TGTGCCAGCAGAGCACCCTCAGGGGGCTCCTATGGCTACACCTTC. The encoded protein is CASRAPSGGSYGYTF.

The sample holds a few counts of this clone. V and J are TRBV18 and TRBJ1-6, with 7 bases identical to TRBD1. Germline V gene lookup returns CDR1 KGHSH and CDR2 LQKENI. The CDR3 sequence is 14 residues long. V shed 6 bases, J shed 10 bases, and the junction held 9 bases outside the gene matches. This chain's CDR3 is CASSTTGSQSPLHF. CDR3 nucleotides: TGTGCCAGCTCGACGACAGGGTCACAATCACCCCTCCACTTT.

The chain recombines TRBV11-2 with TRBJ2-3; D is possibly TRBD2 (6 bases). CDR3 length: 16 amino acids. V was trimmed by 1 base and J by 0 bases, leaving 11 bases between them. Per germline, CDR1 SGHAT and CDR2 FQNNGV. CDR3 amino acids: CASSLGIAGSTDTQYF. The CDR3 DNA is TGTGCCAGCAGCTTAGGTATTGCGGGAAGCACAGATACGCAGTATTTT.

The chain employs TRBV5-8 and TRBJ2-1; TRBD2 agrees at 11 bases. The CDR3 has 17 amino acids. With V trimmed by 1 base and J by 9 bases, 12 bases remained unmatched. Germline CDR1 and CDR2: SGHTS and YDEGEE. For the CDR3, the DNA is TGTGCCAGCAGCTTGCCCGGGCTTAGCGGGAGGGACAGTGAGCAGTTCTTC. Protein product: CASSLPGLSGRDSEQFF.